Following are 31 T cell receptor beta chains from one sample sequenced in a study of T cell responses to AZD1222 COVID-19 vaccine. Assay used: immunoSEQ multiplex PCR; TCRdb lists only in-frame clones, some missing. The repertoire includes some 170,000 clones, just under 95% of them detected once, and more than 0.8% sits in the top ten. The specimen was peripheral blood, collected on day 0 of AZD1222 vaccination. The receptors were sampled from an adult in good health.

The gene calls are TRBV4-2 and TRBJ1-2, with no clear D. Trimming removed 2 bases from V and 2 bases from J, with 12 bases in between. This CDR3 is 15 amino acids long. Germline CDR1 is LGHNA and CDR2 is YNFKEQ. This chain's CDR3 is CASSQTEAGNYGYTF. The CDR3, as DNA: TGTGCCAGCAGCCAAACCGAGGCGGGGAACTATGGCTACACCTTC.

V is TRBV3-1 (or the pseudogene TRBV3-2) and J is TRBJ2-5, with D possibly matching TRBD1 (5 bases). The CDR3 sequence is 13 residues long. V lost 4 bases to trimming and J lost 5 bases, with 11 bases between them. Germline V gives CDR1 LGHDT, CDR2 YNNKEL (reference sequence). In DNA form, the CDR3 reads TGTGCCAGCAGCCCGGCACAGGCCGAGACCCAGTACTTC. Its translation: CASSPAQAETQYF.

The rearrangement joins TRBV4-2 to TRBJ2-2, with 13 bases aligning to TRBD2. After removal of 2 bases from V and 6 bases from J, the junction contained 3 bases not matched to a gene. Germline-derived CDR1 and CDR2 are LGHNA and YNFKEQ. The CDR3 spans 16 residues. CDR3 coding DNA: TGTGCCAGCAGCCAAAAGGGACTAGCGGGGTCCGGGGAGCTGTTTTTT. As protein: CASSQKGLAGSGELFF.

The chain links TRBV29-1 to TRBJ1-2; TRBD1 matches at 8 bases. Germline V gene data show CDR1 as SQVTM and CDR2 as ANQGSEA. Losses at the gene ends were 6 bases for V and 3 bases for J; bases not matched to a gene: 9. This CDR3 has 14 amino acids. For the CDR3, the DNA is TGCAGCGTCTCGGACAGGGCCGTTCACTATGGCTACACCTTC. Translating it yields CSVSDRAVHYGYTF.

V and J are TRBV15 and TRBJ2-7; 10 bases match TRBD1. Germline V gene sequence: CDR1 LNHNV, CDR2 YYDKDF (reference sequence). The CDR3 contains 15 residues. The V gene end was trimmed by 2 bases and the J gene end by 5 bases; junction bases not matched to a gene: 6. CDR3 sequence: CATSRWGQGSDEQYF. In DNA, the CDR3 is TGTGCCACCAGCAGATGGGGACAGGGGTCCGACGAGCAGTACTTC.

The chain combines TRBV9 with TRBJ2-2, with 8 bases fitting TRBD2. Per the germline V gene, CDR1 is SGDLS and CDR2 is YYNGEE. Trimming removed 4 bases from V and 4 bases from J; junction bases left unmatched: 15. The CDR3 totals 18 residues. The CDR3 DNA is TGTGCCAGCAGCCGCCGAGCGGCAGCGGGGGAGGCCACCGGGGAGCTGTTTTTT. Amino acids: CASSRRAAAGEATGELFF.

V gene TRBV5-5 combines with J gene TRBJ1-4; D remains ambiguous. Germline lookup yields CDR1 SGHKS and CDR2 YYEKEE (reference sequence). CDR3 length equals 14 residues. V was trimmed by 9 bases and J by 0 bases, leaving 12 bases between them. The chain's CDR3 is CATRIIPTNEKLFF. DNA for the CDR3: TGTGCCACCAGGATCATCCCAACTAATGAAAAACTGTTTTTT.

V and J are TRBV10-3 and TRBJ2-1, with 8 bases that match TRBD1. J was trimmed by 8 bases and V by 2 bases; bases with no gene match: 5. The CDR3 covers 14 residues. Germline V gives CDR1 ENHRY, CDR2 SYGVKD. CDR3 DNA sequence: TGTGCCATCAGTGAGCAGGGGGCGATGGATGAGCAGTTCTTC. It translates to CAISEQGAMDEQFF.

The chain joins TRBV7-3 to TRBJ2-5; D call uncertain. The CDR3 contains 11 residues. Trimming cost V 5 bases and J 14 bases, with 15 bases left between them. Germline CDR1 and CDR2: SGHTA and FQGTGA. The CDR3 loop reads CASSPSLQNYF. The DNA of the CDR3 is TGTGCCAGCAGCCCTAGTCTACAGAACTACTTC.

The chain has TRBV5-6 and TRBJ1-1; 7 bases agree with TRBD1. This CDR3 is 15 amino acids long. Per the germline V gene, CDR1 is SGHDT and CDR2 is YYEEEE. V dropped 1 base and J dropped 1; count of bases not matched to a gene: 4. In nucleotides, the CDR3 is TGTGCCAGCAGCTTGTTTGACAGGGAGAACACTGAAGCTTTCTTT. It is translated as CASSLFDRENTEAFF.

DNA for the CDR3: TGTGCCAGCTCACCATTGAGCAATCAGCCCCAGCATTTT. Translating gives CASSPLSNQPQHF. The chain carries TRBV18 and TRBJ1-5; D remains ambiguous. This CDR3 is built from 13 residues. Trimming removed 2 bases at V and 1 base at J, with 3 bases between. The germline CDR1 and CDR2 sequences are KGHSH and LQKENI.

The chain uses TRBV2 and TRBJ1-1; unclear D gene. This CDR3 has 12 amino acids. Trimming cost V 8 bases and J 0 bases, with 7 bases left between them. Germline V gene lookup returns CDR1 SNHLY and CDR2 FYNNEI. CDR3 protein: CASGRMNTEAFF. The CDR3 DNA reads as TGTGCCAGCGGACGTATGAACACTGAAGCTTTCTTT.

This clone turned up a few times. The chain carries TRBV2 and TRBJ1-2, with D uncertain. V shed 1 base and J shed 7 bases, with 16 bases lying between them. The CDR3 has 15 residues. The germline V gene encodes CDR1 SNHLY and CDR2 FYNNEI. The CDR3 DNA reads TGTGCCAGCAGTGAAGACGGACCAGTTAATAGTGGCTACACCTTC. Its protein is CASSEDGPVNSGYTF.

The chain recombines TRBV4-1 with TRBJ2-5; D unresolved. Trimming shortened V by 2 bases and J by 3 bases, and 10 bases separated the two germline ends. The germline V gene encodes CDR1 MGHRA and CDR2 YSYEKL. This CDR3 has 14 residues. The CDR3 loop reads CASSQYLWKETQYF. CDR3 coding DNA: TGCGCCAGCAGCCAATATCTTTGGAAAGAGACCCAGTACTTC.

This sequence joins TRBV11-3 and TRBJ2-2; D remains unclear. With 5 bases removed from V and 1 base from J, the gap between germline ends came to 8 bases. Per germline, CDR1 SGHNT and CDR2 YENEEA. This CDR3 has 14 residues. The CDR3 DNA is TGTGCCAGCAGCCCGGGCCAGAACACCGGGGAGCTGTTTTTT. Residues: CASSPGQNTGELFF.

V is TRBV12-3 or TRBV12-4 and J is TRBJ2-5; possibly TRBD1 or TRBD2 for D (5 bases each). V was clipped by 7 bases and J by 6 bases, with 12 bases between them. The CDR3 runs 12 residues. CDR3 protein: CASTWDGKTQYF. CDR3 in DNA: TGTGCCAGCACCTGGGACGGAAAGACCCAGTACTTC.

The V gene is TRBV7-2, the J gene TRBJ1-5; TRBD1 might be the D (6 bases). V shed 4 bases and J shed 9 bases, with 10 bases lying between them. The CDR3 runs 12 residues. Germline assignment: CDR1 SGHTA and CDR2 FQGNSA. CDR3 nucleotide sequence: TGTGCCAGCAGCTCACAGGGTCGGCCCCAGCATTTT. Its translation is CASSSQGRPQHF.

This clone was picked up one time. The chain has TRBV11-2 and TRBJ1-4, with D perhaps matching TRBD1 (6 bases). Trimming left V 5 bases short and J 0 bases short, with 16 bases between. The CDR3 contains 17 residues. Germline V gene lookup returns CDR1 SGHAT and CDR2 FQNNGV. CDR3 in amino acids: CASSPWGHGTTNEKLFF. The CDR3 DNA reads TGTGCCAGCAGCCCATGGGGACACGGAACAACTAATGAAAAACTGTTTTTT.

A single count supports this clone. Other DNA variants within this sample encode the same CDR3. The CDR3 protein is CASSQVGLNTEAFF. DNA for the CDR3: TGTGCCAGCAGCCAAGTCGGGTTGAACACTGAAGCTTTCTTT. The chain couples TRBV3-1 (or the pseudogene TRBV3-2) to TRBJ1-1; D not certain. Germline V gives CDR1 LGHDT, CDR2 YNNKEL (reference sequence). The CDR3 consists of 14 residues. Deletions cut 1 base from V and 0 bases from J, with 6 bases between.

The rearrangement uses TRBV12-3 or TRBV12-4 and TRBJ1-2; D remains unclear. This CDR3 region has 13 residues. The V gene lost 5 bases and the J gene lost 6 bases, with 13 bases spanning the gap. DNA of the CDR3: TGTGCCAGCAGTCAGACAAGCTCCGATGGCTACACCTTC. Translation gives CASSQTSSDGYTF.

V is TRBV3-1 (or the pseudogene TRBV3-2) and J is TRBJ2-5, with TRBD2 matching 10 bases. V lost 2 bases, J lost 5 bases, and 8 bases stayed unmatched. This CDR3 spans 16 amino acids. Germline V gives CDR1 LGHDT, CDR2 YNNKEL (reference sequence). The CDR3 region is CASSQSKRGGSETQYF. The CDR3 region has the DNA TGTGCCAGCAGCCAATCAAAGCGGGGGGGATCGGAGACCCAGTACTTC.

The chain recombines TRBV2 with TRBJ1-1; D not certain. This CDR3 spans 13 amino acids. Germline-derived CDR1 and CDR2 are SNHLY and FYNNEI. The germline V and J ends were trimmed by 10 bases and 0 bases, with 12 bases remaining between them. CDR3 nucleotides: TGTGCCACGTCTTATATTTTGAACACTGAAGCTTTCTTT. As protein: CATSYILNTEAFF.

The DNA of the CDR3 is TGCAGCGTTGAAGAGGACACCATATATTTT. Its translation: CSVEEDTIYF. This chain connects TRBV29-1 to TRBJ1-3; no reliable D call. The CDR3 is made up of 10 amino acids. CDR1 is SQVTM, CDR2 ANQGSEA, per germline. V was shortened by 0 bases and J by 8 bases, with 2 bases between the two germline ends.

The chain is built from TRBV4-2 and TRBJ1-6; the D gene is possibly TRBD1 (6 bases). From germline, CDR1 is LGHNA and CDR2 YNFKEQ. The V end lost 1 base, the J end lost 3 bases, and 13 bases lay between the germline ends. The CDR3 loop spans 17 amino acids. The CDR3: CASSQAEGQGYNSPLHF. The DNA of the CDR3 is TGTGCCAGCAGCCAAGCTGAGGGACAAGGCTATAATTCACCCCTCCACTTT.

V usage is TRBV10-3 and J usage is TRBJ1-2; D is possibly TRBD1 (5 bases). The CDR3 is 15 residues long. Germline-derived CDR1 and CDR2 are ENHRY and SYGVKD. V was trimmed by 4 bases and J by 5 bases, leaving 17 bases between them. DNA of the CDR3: TGTGCCATCAGTGCGCCCTCGGAGTGGGGGTATGGCTACACCTTC. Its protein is CAISAPSEWGYGYTF.

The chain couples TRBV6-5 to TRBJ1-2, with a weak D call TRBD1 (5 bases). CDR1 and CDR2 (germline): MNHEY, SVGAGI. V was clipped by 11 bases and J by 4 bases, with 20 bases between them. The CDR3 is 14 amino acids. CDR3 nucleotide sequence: TGTGCCGGGGAAAGTGGGGGTTCCCCCTATGGCTACACCTTC. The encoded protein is CAGESGGSPYGYTF.

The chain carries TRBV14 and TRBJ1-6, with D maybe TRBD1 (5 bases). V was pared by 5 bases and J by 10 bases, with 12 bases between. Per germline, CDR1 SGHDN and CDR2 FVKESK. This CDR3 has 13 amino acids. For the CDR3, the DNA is TGTGCCAGCAGCTGGGGGGTAAGATCACCCCTCCACTTT. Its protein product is CASSWGVRSPLHF.

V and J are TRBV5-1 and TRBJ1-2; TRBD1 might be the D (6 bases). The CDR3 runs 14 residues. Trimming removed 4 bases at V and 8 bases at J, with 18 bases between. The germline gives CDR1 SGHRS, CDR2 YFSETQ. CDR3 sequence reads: CASSLDSQVEGYTF. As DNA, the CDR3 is TGCGCCAGCAGCCTGGACAGCCAGGTAGAAGGCTACACCTTC.

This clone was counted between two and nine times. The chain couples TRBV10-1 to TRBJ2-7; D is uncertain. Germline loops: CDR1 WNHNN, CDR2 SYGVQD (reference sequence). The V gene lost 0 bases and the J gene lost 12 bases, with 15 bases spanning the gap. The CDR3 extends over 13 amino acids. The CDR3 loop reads CASSESIGLLLYF. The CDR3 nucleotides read TGCGCCAGCAGTGAGTCCATCGGTCTTCTGCTGTACTTC.

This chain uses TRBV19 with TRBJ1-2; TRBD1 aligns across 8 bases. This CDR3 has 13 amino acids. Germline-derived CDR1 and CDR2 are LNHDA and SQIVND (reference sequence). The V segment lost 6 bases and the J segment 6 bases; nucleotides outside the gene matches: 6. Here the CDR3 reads CASRLEQGDGYTF. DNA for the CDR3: TGTGCCAGTAGGCTCGAACAGGGGGATGGCTACACCTTC. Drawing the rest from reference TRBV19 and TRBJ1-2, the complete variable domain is DGGITQSPKYLFRKEGQNVTLSCEQNLNHDAMYWYRQDPGQGLRLIYYSQIVNDFQKGDIAEGYSVSREKKESFPLTVTSAQKNPTAFYLCASRLEQGDGYTFGSGTRLTVV.

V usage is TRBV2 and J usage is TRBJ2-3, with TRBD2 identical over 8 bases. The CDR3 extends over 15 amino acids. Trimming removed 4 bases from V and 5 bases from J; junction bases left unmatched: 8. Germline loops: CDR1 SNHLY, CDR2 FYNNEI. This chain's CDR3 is CASSGGLGGRDTQYF. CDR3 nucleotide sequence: TGTGCCAGCAGTGGGGGACTAGGGGGAAGAGATACGCAGTATTTT.